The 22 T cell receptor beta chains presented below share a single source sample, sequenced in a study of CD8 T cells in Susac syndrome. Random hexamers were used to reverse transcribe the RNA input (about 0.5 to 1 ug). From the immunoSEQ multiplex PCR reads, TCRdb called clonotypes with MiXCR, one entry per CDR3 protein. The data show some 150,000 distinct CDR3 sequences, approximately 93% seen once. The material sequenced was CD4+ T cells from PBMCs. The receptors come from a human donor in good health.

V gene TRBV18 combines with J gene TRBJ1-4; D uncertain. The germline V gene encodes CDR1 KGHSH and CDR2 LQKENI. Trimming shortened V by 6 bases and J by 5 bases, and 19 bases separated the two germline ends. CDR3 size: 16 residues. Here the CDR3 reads CASSPERQDLNEKLFF. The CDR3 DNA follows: TGTGCCAGCTCTCCCGAGAGGCAGGATCTAAATGAAAAACTGTTTTTT. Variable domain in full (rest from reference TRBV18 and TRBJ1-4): NAGVMQNPRHLVRRRGQEARLRCSPMKGHSHVYWYRQLPEEGLKFMVYLQKENIIDESGMPKERFSAEFPKEGPSILRIQQVVRGDSAAYFCASSPERQDLNEKLFFGSGTQLSVL.

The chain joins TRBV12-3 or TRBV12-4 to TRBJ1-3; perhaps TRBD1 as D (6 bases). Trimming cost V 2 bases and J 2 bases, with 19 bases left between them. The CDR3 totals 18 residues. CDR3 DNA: TGTGCCAGCAGTTTATTTATGGGGGGCAGGGCGACTGGAAACACCATATATTTT. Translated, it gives CASSLFMGGRATGNTIYF.

The CDR3 region is CASSLELAGGETQYF. As DNA, the CDR3 is TGCGCCAGCAGCTTGGAACTAGCGGGAGGAGAGACCCAGTACTTC. The rearrangement uses TRBV5-1 and TRBJ2-5; the match to TRBD2 covers 12 bases. V dropped 0 bases and J dropped 4; count of bases not matched to a gene: 1. CDR3 length: 15 amino acids. The germline V gene has CDR1 SGHRS and CDR2 YFSETQ.

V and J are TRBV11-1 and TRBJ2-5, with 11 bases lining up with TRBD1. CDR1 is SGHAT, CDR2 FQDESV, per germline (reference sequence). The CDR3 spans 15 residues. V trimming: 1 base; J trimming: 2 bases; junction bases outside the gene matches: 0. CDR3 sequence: CASSLGDRGQETQYF. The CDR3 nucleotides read TGTGCCAGCAGCTTAGGGGACAGGGGGCAAGAGACCCAGTACTTC.

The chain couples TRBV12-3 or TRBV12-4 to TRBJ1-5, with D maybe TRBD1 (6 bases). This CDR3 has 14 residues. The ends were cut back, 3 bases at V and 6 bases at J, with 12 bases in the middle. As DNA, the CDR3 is TGTGCCAGCAGTTTTGGGGGGCCGCTTCAGCCCCAGCATTTT. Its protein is CASSFGGPLQPQHF.

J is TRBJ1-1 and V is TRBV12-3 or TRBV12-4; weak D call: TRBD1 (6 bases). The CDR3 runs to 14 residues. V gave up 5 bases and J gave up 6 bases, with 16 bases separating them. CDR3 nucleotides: TGTGCCAGCAGTCTTATGAGGGGGGCTTCTGAAGCTTTCTTT. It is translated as CASSLMRGASEAFF.

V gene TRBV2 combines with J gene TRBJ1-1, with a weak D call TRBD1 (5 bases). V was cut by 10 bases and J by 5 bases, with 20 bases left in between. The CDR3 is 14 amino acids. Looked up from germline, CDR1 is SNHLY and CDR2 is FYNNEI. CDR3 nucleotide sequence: TGTGCCACCATACCGGACGCAGGGACTACTGAAGCTTTCTTT. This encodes CATIPDAGTTEAFF. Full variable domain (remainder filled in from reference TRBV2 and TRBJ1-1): EPEVTQTPSHQVTQMGQEVILRCVPISNHLYFYWYRQILGQKVEFLVSFYNNEISEKSEIFDDQFSVERPDGSNFTLKIRSTKLEDSAMYFCATIPDAGTTEAFFGQGTRLTVV.

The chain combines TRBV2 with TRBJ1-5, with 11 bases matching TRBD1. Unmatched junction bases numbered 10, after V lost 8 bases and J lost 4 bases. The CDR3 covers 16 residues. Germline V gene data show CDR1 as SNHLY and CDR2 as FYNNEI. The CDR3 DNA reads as TGTGCCAGCGTTACGGACAGGGGGCACGGTAATCAGCCCCAGCATTTT. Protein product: CASVTDRGHGNQPQHF.

CDR3: CASSFRDRSEQYF. For the CDR3, the DNA is TGCGCCAGCAGCTTCAGGGATCGGAGCGAGCAGTACTTC. The V gene is TRBV5-1, the J gene TRBJ2-7, with D possibly TRBD1 on 5 matching bases. Germline CDR1 is SGHRS and CDR2 is YFSETQ. The CDR3 runs to 13 residues. The V gene lost 2 bases and the J gene lost 6 bases, with 12 bases spanning the gap.

As DNA, the CDR3 is TGTGCCAGCATCCCCGAAGGGGGCCCAGCGATCCAAGAGACCCAGTACTTC. This translates into CASIPEGGPAIQETQYF. The chain is built from TRBV2 and TRBJ2-5; TRBD1 matches 7 bases. In germline, CDR1 is SNHLY, CDR2 FYNNEI. The CDR3 covers 17 residues. With V trimmed by 7 bases and J by 1 base, 15 bases remained unmatched.

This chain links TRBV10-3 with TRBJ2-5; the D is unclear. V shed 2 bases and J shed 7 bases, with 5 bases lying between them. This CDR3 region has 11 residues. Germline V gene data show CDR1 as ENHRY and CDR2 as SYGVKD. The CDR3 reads CAISEEGTQYF. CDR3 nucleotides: TGTGCCATCAGTGAGGAAGGGACCCAGTACTTC.

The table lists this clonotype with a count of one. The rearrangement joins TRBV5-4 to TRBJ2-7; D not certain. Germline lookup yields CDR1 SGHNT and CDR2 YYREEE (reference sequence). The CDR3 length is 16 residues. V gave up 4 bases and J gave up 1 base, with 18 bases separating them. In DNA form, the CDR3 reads TGTGCCAGCAGCCCCCCCCCTCCCGCTACGTCCTACGAGCAGTACTTC. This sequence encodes CASSPPPPATSYEQYF.

In nucleotides, the CDR3 is TGTGCCAGCAGCCAAGGGGACAGGGGGGACACTGAAGCTTTCTTT. This sequence encodes CASSQGDRGDTEAFF. The chain joins TRBV4-2 to TRBJ1-1; 11 nucleotides align to TRBD1. CDR3 size: 15 residues. Germline V gene lookup returns CDR1 LGHNA and CDR2 YNFKEQ. V dropped 1 base and J dropped 3; count of bases not matched to a gene: 1.

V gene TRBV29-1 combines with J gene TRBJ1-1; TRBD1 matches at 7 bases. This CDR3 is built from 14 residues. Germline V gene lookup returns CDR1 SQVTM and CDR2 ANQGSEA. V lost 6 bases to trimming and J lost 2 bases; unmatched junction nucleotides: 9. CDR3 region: CSVSSGGLNTEAFF. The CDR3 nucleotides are TGCAGCGTCTCCTCAGGGGGGTTAAACACTGAAGCTTTCTTT.

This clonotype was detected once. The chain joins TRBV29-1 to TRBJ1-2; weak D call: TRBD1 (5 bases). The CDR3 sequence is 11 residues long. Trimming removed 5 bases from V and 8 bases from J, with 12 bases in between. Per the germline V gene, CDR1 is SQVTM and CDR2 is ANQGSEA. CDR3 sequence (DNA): TGCAGCGTTTTAAGGGGTCGCGGCTACACCTTC. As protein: CSVLRGRGYTF. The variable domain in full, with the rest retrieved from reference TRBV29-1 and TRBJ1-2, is SAVISQKPSRDICQRGTSLTIQCQVDSQVTMMFWYRQQPGQSLTLIATANQGSEATYESGFVIDKFPISRPNLTFSTLTVSNMSPEDSSIYLCSVLRGRGYTFGSGTRLTVV.

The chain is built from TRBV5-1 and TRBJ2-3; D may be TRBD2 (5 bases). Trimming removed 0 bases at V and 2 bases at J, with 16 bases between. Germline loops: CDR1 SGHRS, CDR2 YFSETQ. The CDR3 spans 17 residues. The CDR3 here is CASSLGVALSLTDTQYF. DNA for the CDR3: TGCGCCAGCAGCTTGGGAGTAGCGCTAAGCCTCACAGATACGCAGTATTTT.

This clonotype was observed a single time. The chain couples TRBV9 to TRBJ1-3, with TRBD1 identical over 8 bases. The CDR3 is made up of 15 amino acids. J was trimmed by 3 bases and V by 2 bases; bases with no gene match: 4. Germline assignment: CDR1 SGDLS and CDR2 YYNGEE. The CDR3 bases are TGTGCCAGCAGCGTCCAGGGGGCTATTGGAAACACCATATATTTT. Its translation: CASSVQGAIGNTIYF.

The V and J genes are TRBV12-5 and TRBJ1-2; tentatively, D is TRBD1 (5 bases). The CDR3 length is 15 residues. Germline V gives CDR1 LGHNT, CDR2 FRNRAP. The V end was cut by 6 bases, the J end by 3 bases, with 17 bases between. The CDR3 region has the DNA TGTGCTAGTGGACCGTCCACAGGACGCGACTATGGCTACACCTTC. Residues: CASGPSTGRDYGYTF.

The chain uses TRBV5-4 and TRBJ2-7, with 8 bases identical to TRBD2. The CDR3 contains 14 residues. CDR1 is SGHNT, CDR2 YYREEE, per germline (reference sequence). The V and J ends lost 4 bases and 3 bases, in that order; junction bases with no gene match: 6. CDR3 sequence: CASSVGRGFYEQYF. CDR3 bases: TGTGCCAGCAGCGTCGGGAGGGGGTTCTACGAGCAGTACTTC.

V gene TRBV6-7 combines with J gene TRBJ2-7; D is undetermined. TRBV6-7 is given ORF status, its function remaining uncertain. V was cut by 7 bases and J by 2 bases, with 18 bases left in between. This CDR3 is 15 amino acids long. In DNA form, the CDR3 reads TGTGCCAGCACCTTCACCTACCCCTTTCCCTACGAGCAGTACTTC. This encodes CASTFTYPFPYEQYF.

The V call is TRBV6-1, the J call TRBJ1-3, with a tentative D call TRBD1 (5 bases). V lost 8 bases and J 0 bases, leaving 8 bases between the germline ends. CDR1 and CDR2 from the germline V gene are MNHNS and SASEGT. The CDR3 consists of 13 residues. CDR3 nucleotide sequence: TGTGCCAGCGGGGCGAGCTCTGGAAACACCATATATTTT. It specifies CASGASSGNTIYF.

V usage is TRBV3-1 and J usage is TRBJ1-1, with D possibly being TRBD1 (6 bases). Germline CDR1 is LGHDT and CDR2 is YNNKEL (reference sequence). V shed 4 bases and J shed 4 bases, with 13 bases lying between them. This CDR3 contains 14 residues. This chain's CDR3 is CASSPLRGGTEAFF. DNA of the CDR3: TGTGCCAGCAGCCCCCTCAGGGGAGGCACTGAAGCTTTCTTT.